These 9 T cell receptor beta chains were sequenced from one sample in a study of blood T cell repertoires in COVID-19 (dated by TCRdb to 2020 to 2022). The receptor library was made with the immunoSEQ multiplex PCR assay. Here the immuneACCESS table is served through TCRdb, limited to in-frame sequences with V and J called. Missing clones are a known gap in these copies; in checked studies unresolved V genes cover under half, and the rest lacks a known reason. In all, the sample holds roughly 150,000 clones, and about 87% of those were seen once. The top ten clones comprise roughly 2.5% of the sample. Sequences were obtained from peripheral blood. Receptors were obtained from an elderly woman with COVID-19, enrolled during active disease.

The V and J genes are TRBV5-5 and TRBJ2-1, with TRBD2 identical over 8 bases. The CDR3 is made up of 14 amino acids. Germline CDR1 and CDR2: SGHKS and YYEKEE (reference sequence). V lost 2 bases and J lost 5; bases outside the gene matches: 3. The CDR3 coding sequence is TGTGCCAGCAGCTTTAGCGGGACCCACAATGAGCAGTTCTTC. Its protein is CASSFSGTHNEQFF.

This rearrangement joins TRBV20-1 to TRBJ2-3; no firm D call. V dropped 0 bases and J dropped 10 bases, with 8 bases sitting between them. The CDR3 has 11 amino acids. Germline CDR1 and CDR2: DFQATT and SNEGSKA (reference sequence). CDR3 bases: TGCAGTGCTAGAGAGACTCCTGCGCAGTATTTT. It specifies CSARETPAQYF.

The chain joins TRBV6-1 to TRBJ1-1; D gene uncertain. V was pared by 0 bases and J by 1 base, with 6 bases between. The CDR3 contains 14 residues. Germline V CDR1 and CDR2: MNHNS, SASEGT. The CDR3 reads CASSEAGKNTEAFF. The CDR3 bases are TGTGCCAGCAGTGAAGCGGGCAAGAACACTGAAGCTTTCTTT.

V is TRBV9 and J is TRBJ2-5; 7 bases map to TRBD2. The V gene's germline CDR1 is SGDLS and CDR2 YYNGEE. V trimming: 4 bases; J trimming: 5 bases; junction bases outside the gene matches: 11. The CDR3 runs 15 residues. The CDR3 region is CASSSGWGGSETQYF. In nucleotides, the CDR3 is TGTGCCAGCAGCTCAGGGTGGGGGGGGTCGGAGACCCAGTACTTC.

This rearrangement joins TRBV19 to TRBJ1-5; D remains unclear. V was clipped by 4 bases and J by 2 bases, with 12 bases between them. The CDR3 covers 15 residues. Germline assignment: CDR1 LNHDA and CDR2 SQIVND (reference sequence). The CDR3: CASSTRHFGNQPQHF. CDR3 bases: TGTGCCAGTAGTACCAGACACTTCGGCAATCAGCCCCAGCATTTT. Filled out from reference TRBV19 and TRBJ1-5, the complete variable domain reads DGGITQSPKYLFRKEGQNVTLSCEQNLNHDAMYWYRQDPGQGLRLIYYSQIVNDFQKGDIAEGYSVSREKKESFPLTVTSAQKNPTAFYLCASSTRHFGNQPQHFGDGTRLSIL.

The count of this clone is one. Other DNA sequences of this sample code for an identical CDR3. The J gene is TRBJ1-1, the V gene TRBV18, with D uncertain. Trimming took 3 bases from V and 1 from J, leaving 6 bases between them. Germline assignment: CDR1 KGHSH and CDR2 LQKENI. The CDR3 runs to 13 residues. In nucleotides, the CDR3 is TGTGCCAGCTCACCTGCCGGGAACACTGAAGCTTTCTTT. The encoded protein is CASSPAGNTEAFF.

The V and J genes are TRBV4-2 and TRBJ2-1; 8 nucleotides align to TRBD2. With V trimmed by 1 base and J by 6 bases, 5 bases remained unmatched. Germline CDR1 reads LGHNA; CDR2 reads YNFKEQ. The CDR3 length is 15 residues. The CDR3 sequence is CASSQVAGGGNEQFF. CDR3 nucleotides: TGTGCCAGCAGCCAAGTTGCGGGAGGCGGCAATGAGCAGTTCTTC.

This clone has only one observation. The V and J genes are TRBV7-2 and TRBJ1-2, with a tentative D call TRBD1 (5 bases). The CDR3 is made up of 13 amino acids. V gave up 4 bases and J gave up 8 bases, with 14 bases separating them. Germline V lookup: CDR1 SGHTA, CDR2 FQGNSA. In DNA, the CDR3 is TGTGCCAGCAGCTACCAGGGAAGGAAGGGCTACACCTTC. It codes for CASSYQGRKGYTF.

The chain employs TRBV19 and TRBJ2-1, with D perhaps matching TRBD2 (7 bases). Germline V gene sequence: CDR1 LNHDA, CDR2 SQIVND (reference sequence). Trimming shortened V by 6 bases and J by 7 bases, and 25 bases separated the two germline ends. The CDR3 sequence is 17 residues long. CDR3 nucleotides: TGTGCCAGTAGCCCAACAGGGCTAGGAAGGGAGGGTAATGAGCAGTTCTTC. Its protein is CASSPTGLGREGNEQFF.